The 24 T cell receptor beta chains given below trace back to one sample, sequenced in a study of blood T cell repertoires in COVID-19 (dated by TCRdb to the early 2020s). Libraries were made using the immunoSEQ multiplex PCR assay. TCRdb retrieved this table from immuneACCESS and kept in-frame rearrangements only. Not all clones are present; in checked studies, unresolved V genes account for under half, and no reason is known for the remainder. The sample yields about 240,000 clones; roughly 80% were counted once. Less than 4% of the sample goes to the ten largest clones. Sequencing input: PBMCs or T cells enriched from blood (not recorded which). All receptors come from a woman in her forties who had been exposed to COVID-19.

V is TRBV5-1 and J is TRBJ2-7; D uncertain. The germline V gene has CDR1 SGHRS and CDR2 YFSETQ. Trimming stripped 0 bases from V and 4 bases from J, with 5 bases between. This CDR3 has 12 residues. CDR3 sequence reads: CASSLVGYEQYF. CDR3 bases: TGCGCCAGCAGCTTGGTCGGGTACGAGCAGTACTTC.

The chain couples TRBV28 to TRBJ1-5; TRBD1 agrees at 10 bases. V gave up 5 bases and J gave up 5 bases; unmatched junction bases: 9. The CDR3 totals 16 residues. The germline gives CDR1 MDHEN, CDR2 SYDVKM. This chain's CDR3 is CASSKRGQGRYQPQHF. CDR3 nucleotides: TGTGCCAGCAGTAAACGGGGACAGGGGCGTTATCAGCCCCAGCATTTT.

The chain combines TRBV6-5 with TRBJ2-7; 11 nucleotides line up with TRBD2. The CDR3 runs 14 residues. The trim removed 7 bases at V and 6 bases at J, leaving 8 bases unmatched. Germline CDR1 is MNHEY and CDR2 is SVGAGI. The CDR3 loop is CASTTSGGMGEQYF. The CDR3 bases are TGTGCCAGCACCACTAGCGGGGGCATGGGCGAGCAGTACTTC.

CDR3 sequence: CASKPTGADTGELFF. The CDR3 bases are TGCGCCAGCAAACCGACAGGGGCGGACACCGGGGAGCTGTTTTTT. The rearrangement links TRBV10-1 to TRBJ2-2; 8 bases are a match to TRBD1. The ends lost 7 bases at V and 3 bases at J; junction bases unmatched: 7. CDR1 is WNHNN, CDR2 SYGVQD, per germline (reference sequence). This CDR3 has 15 residues.

This sequence joins TRBV27 and TRBJ2-3; TRBD2 matches at 7 bases. The germline V gene has CDR1 MNHEY and CDR2 SMNVEV (reference sequence). V was pared by 7 bases and J by 3 bases, with 7 bases of the junction left unmatched. The CDR3 runs 14 residues. The CDR3 spells CASNLGGRTDTQYF. CDR3 in DNA: TGTGCCAGCAACTTGGGGGGGAGGACAGATACGCAGTATTTT.

J is TRBJ2-7 and V is TRBV10-3, with 8 bases aligning to TRBD1. Trimming took 7 bases from V and 2 from J; bases not matched to a gene: 7. The length of the CDR3 is 14 residues. Germline CDR1 is ENHRY and CDR2 is SYGVKD. DNA for the CDR3: TGTGCCATCACCGGCGGACAGGGAGCCTACGAGCAGTACTTC. Translating it yields CAITGGQGAYEQYF.

The V gene is TRBV10-3, the J gene TRBJ1-2; 8 nucleotides agree with TRBD1. Trimming took 6 bases from V and 0 from J; bases not matched to a gene: 3. The CDR3 loop spans 14 amino acids. The germline gives CDR1 ENHRY, CDR2 SYGVKD. CDR3 sequence reads: CAISDRGANYGYTF. The CDR3 DNA is TGTGCCATCAGCGACAGGGGAGCTAACTATGGCTACACCTTC.

The chain recombines TRBV30 with TRBJ1-4; 8 bases line up with TRBD1. J was trimmed by 5 bases and V by 5 bases; bases with no gene match: 7. The V gene's germline CDR1 is GTSNPN and CDR2 SVGIG (reference sequence). This CDR3 comprises 14 residues. In DNA form, the CDR3 reads TGTGCCTGGGCCAAGAGGGACAGGAATGAAAAACTGTTTTTT. Translation: CAWAKRDRNEKLFF.

The rearrangement uses TRBV6-5 and TRBJ1-1, with D perhaps TRBD1 (6 bases). The V gene lost 6 bases and the J gene lost 6 bases, with 14 bases spanning the gap. There are 13 residues in the CDR3. Germline assignment: CDR1 MNHEY and CDR2 SVGAGI. The CDR3 region is CASRRQVSAEAFF. The CDR3, as DNA: TGTGCCAGCAGACGACAGGTGTCCGCTGAAGCTTTCTTT.

This clone appeared once. The chain employs TRBV4-2 and TRBJ2-1, with 11 bases fitting TRBD2. V lost 1 base and J lost 7; bases outside the gene matches: 6. This CDR3 is 16 amino acids long. Germline values: CDR1 LGHNA, CDR2 YNFKEQ. The CDR3 here is CASSQGGGTSGNEQFF. CDR3 nucleotides: TGTGCCAGCAGCCAAGGGGGCGGGACTAGCGGAAATGAGCAGTTCTTC.

The genes are TRBV29-1 and TRBJ2-2, with TRBD2 matching over 7 bases. The CDR3 extends over 15 amino acids. The germline V gene has CDR1 SQVTM and CDR2 ANQGSEA. Trimming at V came to 3 bases and at J to 7 bases, leaving 11 bases not matched to a gene. The CDR3 region is CSVDPLGGEVGELFF. CDR3 in DNA: TGCAGCGTTGACCCACTGGGGGGGGAGGTCGGGGAGCTGTTTTTT.

The rearrangement joins TRBV6-5 to TRBJ1-2, with D possibly matching TRBD1 (5 bases). The CDR3 covers 13 residues. V gave up 2 bases and J gave up 2 bases, with 6 bases separating them. The germline V gene encodes CDR1 MNHEY and CDR2 SVGAGI. The CDR3 bases are TGTGCCAGCAGTTACGACAGAAACTATGGCTACACCTTC. It yields the protein CASSYDRNYGYTF.

The chain is built from TRBV9 and TRBJ2-3, with 10 bases fitting TRBD2. The CDR3 is 15 amino acids. Germline V CDR1 and CDR2: SGDLS, YYNGEE. The ends lost 4 bases at V and 3 bases at J; junction bases unmatched: 5. CDR3 amino acids: CASSPGTSVTDTQYF. CDR3 DNA: TGTGCCAGCAGCCCCGGGACTAGCGTGACAGATACGCAGTATTTT.

The rearrangement links TRBV2 to TRBJ1-4, with D possibly being TRBD1 (6 bases). The ends were cut back, 5 bases at V and 0 bases at J, with 10 bases in the middle. Germline V gene lookup returns CDR1 SNHLY and CDR2 FYNNEI. The CDR3 spans 15 residues. The CDR3 sequence is CASSRDKATNEKLFF. In DNA, the CDR3 is TGTGCCAGCAGTCGGGACAAAGCAACTAATGAAAAACTGTTTTTT. The full variable domain, its missing parts supplied by reference TRBV2 and TRBJ1-4, is EPEVTQTPSHQVTQMGQEVILRCVPISNHLYFYWYRQILGQKVEFLVSFYNNEISEKSEIFDDQFSVERPDGSNFTLKIRSTKLEDSAMYFCASSRDKATNEKLFFGSGTQLSVL.

This rearrangement joins TRBV27 to TRBJ2-2; 10 bases map to TRBD2. The junction had 6 bases not matched to a gene; V was cut back by 5 bases and J by 0 bases. The CDR3 has 17 residues. The germline gives CDR1 MNHEY, CDR2 SMNVEV (reference sequence). CDR3 DNA sequence: TGTGCCAGCAGTATCTCTAGCGGGGGACCGAACACCGGGGAGCTGTTTTTT. Its protein product is CASSISSGGPNTGELFF.

CDR3 sequence: CASSQMRGRPADTQYF. CDR3 nucleotides: TGCGCCAGCAGCCAAATGCGGGGGCGACCCGCAGATACGCAGTATTTT. The chain links TRBV4-1 to TRBJ2-3; D possibly corresponds to TRBD2 (7 bases). Germline V gene data show CDR1 as MGHRA and CDR2 as YSYEKL. V was clipped by 2 bases and J by 4 bases, with 16 bases between them. The CDR3 has 16 amino acids.

The chain couples TRBV3-1 (or the pseudogene TRBV3-2) to TRBJ1-4; 7 bases fit TRBD1. The germline CDR1 and CDR2 sequences are LGHDT and YNNKEL (reference sequence). This CDR3 has 14 residues. The junction had 5 bases not matched to a gene; V was cut back by 4 bases and J by 6 bases. CDR3 DNA: TGTGCCAGCAGCCGGGACAGAAACTATGAAAAACTGTTTTTT. Amino acids: CASSRDRNYEKLFF.

The chain couples TRBV7-2 to TRBJ1-1; weak D call: TRBD1 (5 bases). The length of the CDR3 is 15 residues. V was pared by 5 bases and J by 0 bases, with 13 bases between. CDR1 is SGHTA and CDR2 is FQGNSA in the germline V gene. CDR3 residues: CASSPRAHLNTEAFF. CDR3 DNA: TGTGCCAGCAGCCCCAGGGCCCACTTGAACACTGAAGCTTTCTTT.

The V call is TRBV5-1, the J call TRBJ2-1, with TRBD2 matching 8 bases. CDR3 size: 20 residues. CDR1 and CDR2 from the germline V gene are SGHRS and YFSETQ. J was trimmed by 1 base and V by 0 bases; bases with no gene match: 15. In nucleotides, the CDR3 is TGCGCCAGCAGCTTGGTCCCCTTGGGGGGGCTAGCGGGTTCCTACAATGAGCAGTTCTTC. Translation gives CASSLVPLGGLAGSYNEQFF.

This clone has more than one count but fewer than ten. This chain links TRBV5-1 with TRBJ1-6; D gene uncertain. Per the germline V gene, CDR1 is SGHRS and CDR2 is YFSETQ. The CDR3 is 14 amino acids. The V gene lost 1 base and the J gene lost 7 bases, with 9 bases spanning the gap. The CDR3 reads CASSLNNGNSPLHF. In DNA, the CDR3 is TGCGCCAGCAGCTTGAATAACGGGAATTCACCCCTCCACTTT.

The rearrangement links TRBV3-1 (or the pseudogene TRBV3-2) to TRBJ1-4; D is possibly TRBD1 (6 bases). Germline V gives CDR1 LGHDT, CDR2 YNNKEL (reference sequence). Trimming stripped 0 bases from V and 8 bases from J, with 19 bases between. The CDR3 has 17 residues. CDR3 protein: CASSQDTMAGVNEKLFF. As DNA, the CDR3 is TGTGCCAGCAGCCAAGACACCATGGCAGGGGTGAACGAAAAACTGTTTTTT.

This clone came up once. The J gene is TRBJ2-1, the V gene TRBV21-1; TRBD2, as called in the table, went unchecked against the DNA. TRBV21-1 has pseudogene status. CDR3 length: 17 amino acids. The CDR3 DNA follows: TGTGCCAGCAGCAAAGATGAGGGACTAGCGCGGAACAATGAGCAGTTCTTC. It codes for CASSKDEGLARNNEQFF.

The chain recombines TRBV7-9 with TRBJ2-3, with 8 positions matching TRBD1. Germline V gene data show CDR1 as SEHNR and CDR2 as FQNEAQ (reference sequence). J gave up 3 bases and V 0 bases, and 5 bases lay outside the gene matches. The length of the CDR3 is 16 residues. CDR3: CASSLAGTGETDTQYF. The CDR3 DNA reads TGTGCCAGCAGCTTAGCCGGGACAGGCGAGACAGATACGCAGTATTTT. The complete variable domain, with remaining parts taken from reference TRBV7-9 and TRBJ2-3, reads DTGVSQNPRHKITKRGQNVTFRCDPISEHNRLYWYRQTLGQGPEFLTYFQNEAQLEKSRLLSDRFSAERPKGSFSTLEIQRTEQGDSAMYLCASSLAGTGETDTQYFGPGTRLTVL.

The chain carries TRBV2 and TRBJ1-2, with D maybe TRBD1 (6 bases). This CDR3 has 15 residues. CDR1 is SNHLY and CDR2 is FYNNEI in the germline V gene. V was pared by 6 bases and J by 5 bases, with 19 bases between. CDR3 DNA: TGTGCCAGCAGGATAGGGGGGGCGTATCATTATGGCTACACCTTC. This translates into CASRIGGAYHYGYTF.